A selection of T cell receptor beta chains follows, all from one sample in a study of cytomegalovirus exposure and HLA in healthy donors. Data came from immunoSEQ multiplex PCR; TCRdb stores just in-frame clones and leaves some out. This table holds approximately 150,000 clones, around 80% found once. The sequenced material came from PBMCs. These receptor sequences come from a young man in good health and CMV-seropositive. Both conserved end residues are part of each CDR3. Fields, in order: CDR3 length, D gene, clone size, V gene, J gene, CDR3 protein, CDR3 DNA. The D gene is left open where the match is weak. Only part of the rows carry a size: once, few, many, or a class if the clone is expanded.

15	TRBD1	-	TRBV13	TRBJ1-3	CASSARGGRKNTIYF	TGTGCCAGCAGCGCTCGAGGGGGCCGAAAAAACACCATATATTTT
13	-	-	TRBV14	TRBJ1-1	CASIYAGGTEAFF	TGTGCCAGCATATACGCGGGGGGCACTGAAGCTTTCTTT
13	TRBD2	-	TRBV11-3	TRBJ2-1	CASSPRTSDEQFF	TGTGCCAGCAGCCCCCGGACTAGCGATGAGCAGTTCTTC
15	TRBD1	-	TRBV18	TRBJ2-3	CASSPQGARADTQYF	TGTGCCAGCTCACCACAGGGGGCGCGAGCAGATACGCAGTATTTT
14	TRBD2	-	TRBV5-1	TRBJ2-7	CASRTTSGSHEQYF	TGCGCCAGCAGGACGACTAGCGGGAGCCACGAGCAGTACTTC
14	-	-	TRBV7-9	TRBJ1-1	CASSDRQEVAEAFF	TGTGCCAGCAGCGACAGACAGGAGGTAGCTGAAGCTTTCTTT
14	TRBD1	-	TRBV7-9	TRBJ1-1	CASSWGQGNTEAFF	TGTGCCAGCAGCTGGGGACAGGGGAACACTGAAGCTTTCTTT
16	TRBD1	-	TRBV5-6	TRBJ1-3	CASSPRDRAIGNTIYF	TGTGCCAGCAGTCCCCGTGACAGGGCTATTGGAAACACCATATATTTT
16	TRBD1	-	TRBV7-2	TRBJ1-6	CASSLGGTGVASPLHF	TGTGCCAGCAGCTTAGGAGGGACAGGGGTTGCGTCACCCCTCCACTTT
14	TRBD2	once	TRBV29-1	TRBJ2-1	CSGLRAGGPGEQFF	TGCAGCGGTCTGAGGGCGGGAGGGCCGGGTGAGCAGTTCTTC
16	TRBD2	-	TRBV11-2	TRBJ2-7	CAGSPRLAASSYEQYF	TGTGCCGGCAGCCCAAGACTAGCGGCGAGCTCCTACGAGCAGTACTTC
13	TRBD1	-	TRBV27	TRBJ2-7	CASSLNRGYEQYF	TGTGCCAGCAGTTTAAACAGGGGCTACGAGCAGTACTTC
15	TRBD2	-	TRBV10-3	TRBJ2-5	CAIGGTSGFQETQYF	TGTGCCATCGGAGGGACTAGCGGGTTTCAAGAGACCCAGTACTTC
17	-	-	TRBV10-3	TRBJ1-3	CAISESSSRGSGNTIYF	TGTGCCATCAGTGAGTCTAGTTCCCGAGGCTCTGGAAACACCATATATTTT
16	TRBD2	-	TRBV4-2	TRBJ2-7	CASSQVKLAGAYEQYF	TGTGCCAGCAGCCAAGTAAAACTAGCGGGAGCCTACGAGCAGTACTTC